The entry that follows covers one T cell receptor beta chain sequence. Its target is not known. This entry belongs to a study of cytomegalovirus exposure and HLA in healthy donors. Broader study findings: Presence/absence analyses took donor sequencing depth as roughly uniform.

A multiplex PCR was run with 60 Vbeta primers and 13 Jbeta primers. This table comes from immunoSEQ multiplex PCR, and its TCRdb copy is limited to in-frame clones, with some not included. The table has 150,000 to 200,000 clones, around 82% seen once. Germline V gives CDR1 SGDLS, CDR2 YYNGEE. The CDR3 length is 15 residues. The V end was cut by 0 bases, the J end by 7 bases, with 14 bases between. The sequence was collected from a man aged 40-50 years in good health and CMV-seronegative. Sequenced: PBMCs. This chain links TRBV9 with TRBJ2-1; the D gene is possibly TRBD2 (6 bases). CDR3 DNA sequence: TGTGCCAGCAGCGTAGGCGGGACCCGGGGGAATGAGCAGTTCTTC. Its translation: CASSVGGTRGNEQFF.